The TCR beta chain under discussion was sequenced for a study of cytomegalovirus exposure and HLA in healthy donors. Overall study results and limits: Available immune exposure information was restricted to CMV serostatus only. Within a later analysis, the majority of CMV-associated TCR beta chains appeared HLA-restricted.

From germline, CDR1 is SGDLS and CDR2 YYNGEE. This CDR3 has 14 amino acids. V was clipped by 3 bases and J by 8 bases; unmatched bases: 6. PCR used 60 Vbeta primers and 13 Jbeta primers. The method was immunoSEQ multiplex PCR; TCRdb's version includes in-frame clones alone and lacks a portion of them. Of about 61,000 clones listed, about 87% are singletons. Worth noting for this clone: No antigen is known for it.

The chain links TRBV9 to TRBJ2-1; 9 nucleotides match TRBD2. This TCR came from a man younger than 35 in good health and CMV-seronegative. The sequenced sample was PBMCs. The CDR3 region is CASSASGERDEQFF. CDR3 nucleotide sequence: TGTGCCAGCAGCGCTAGCGGGGAACGCGATGAGCAGTTCTTC.